A selection of T cell receptor beta chains follows, all from one sample in a study of T cells in Graves' hyperthyroidism and ophthalmopathy. TCRdb reprocessed the multiplex PCR reads with MiXCR, giving one entry per CDR3 protein. The sample carries around 580,000 distinct CDR3 sequences, roughly 17% recorded once. The specimen was blood. The receptor set was obtained from a woman younger than 30 with Graves' hyperthyroidism. Both conserved end residues are part of each CDR3. The D gene is left open where the match is weak. Expanded clones are given a class, and other clones once, few, many or no size at all.

few | TRBD1 | TRBJ2-7 | TRBV27 | TGTGCCAGCAGTTCGCCGGGACAGGGGATCTACGAGCAGTACTTC | CASSSPGQGIYEQYF
many | - | TRBJ2-3 | TRBV6-2/TRBV6-3 | TGTGCCAGCAGTTACAGGGCCACAGATACGCAGTATTTT | CASSYRATDTQYF
few | TRBD2 | TRBJ2-1 | TRBV18 | TGTGCCAGCTCACCACCTCTCCCCCGGACTAGAGGTTCCTACAATGAGCAGTTCTTC | CASSPPLPRTRGSYNEQFF
many | - | TRBJ1-1 | TRBV5-1 | TGCGCCAGCAACAGCGGAGGGGCAGGTAAAGCTTTCTTT | CASNSGGAGKAFF
many | TRBD2 | TRBJ2-1 | TRBV4-1 | TGCGCCAGCAGCCAAACACGAGCGGGAGGGCTTTACAATGAGCAGTTCTTC | CASSQTRAGGLYNEQFF
many | TRBD1 | TRBJ1-1 | TRBV14 | TGTGCCAGCAGCGACAGGGGCGGTTACACTGAAGCTTTCTTT | CASSDRGGYTEAFF
few | - | TRBJ1-1 | TRBV20-1 | TGCAGTGCTAGCGAGCAGACAGGGAACACTGAAGCTTTCTTT | CSASEQTGNTEAFF
- | - | TRBJ2-1 | TRBV29-1 | TGCAGCGTTGAAGATCGGTTGAGTGACAATGAGCAGTTCTTC | CSVEDRLSDNEQFF
few | TRBD1 | TRBJ1-2 | TRBV7-9 | TGTGCCAGCAGCGATGGGACAGGGATTGGTGGCTACACCTTC | CASSDGTGIGGYTF
many | TRBD1 | TRBJ1-5 | TRBV6-1 | TGTGCCAGCAGTAACAGGGGGAACAATCAGCCCCAGCATTTT | CASSNRGNNQPQHF
- | TRBD2 | TRBJ2-3 | TRBV20-1 | TGCAGTGCCCTAACTAGCGGGGGGAGCACAGATACGCAGTATTTT | CSALTSGGSTDTQYF
- | TRBD2 | TRBJ2-5 | TRBV20-1 | TGCAGCGTTGGGCGGGGGGGCCGGGAGACCCAGTACTTC | CSVGRGGRETQYF
many | - | TRBJ2-5 | TRBV20-1 | TGCAGTGCTAGCGGGGGTGGGGGCGAGACCCAGTACTTC | CSASGGGGETQYF
many | - | TRBJ1-2 | TRBV28 | TGTGCCAGCAGTACGAGACGGGGAAACTATGGCTACACCTTC | CASSTRRGNYGYTF
- | - | TRBJ2-1 | TRBV11-2 | TGTGCCAGCAGCTTAGACCCGCGTGAGAATGAGCAGTTCTTC | CASSLDPRENEQFF
few | TRBD2 | TRBJ2-7 | TRBV6-1 | TGTGCCAGCAGTGGGACTAGCGGGGGGGCCTACGAGCAGTACTTC | CASSGTSGGAYEQYF
many | - | TRBJ2-5 | TRBV6-6 | TGTGCCAGCAGTTACTCCGCGGGGCTGGCTAGCGCTCAAGAGACCCAGTACTTC | CASSYSAGLASAQETQYF
- | - | TRBJ1-1 | TRBV5-5 | TGTGCCAGCAGCTTGGATGTCGGGTACACTGAAGCTTTCTTT | CASSLDVGYTEAFF
- | - | TRBJ2-2 | TRBV20-1 | TGCAGTGCTAGACCCGGGGCGGTCACCGGGGAGCTGTTTTTT | CSARPGAVTGELFF
- | - | TRBJ2-7 | TRBV20-1 | TGCAGTGCGAGAAGCCCGGACGAGGGGCGCGTCTACGAGCAGTACTTC | CSARSPDEGRVYEQYF
- | TRBD2 | TRBJ2-1 | TRBV5-1 | TGCGCCAGCAGCTTGGTTCGAGGACTAGCGGGAGAAGGCTCCTACAATGAGCAGTTCTTC | CASSLVRGLAGEGSYNEQFF
- | - | TRBJ2-1 | TRBV2 | TGTGCCAGCACGGACACCCCCTACAATGAGCAGTTCTTC | CASTDTPYNEQFF
- | - | TRBJ2-1 | TRBV7-9 | TGTGCCAGCAGCTTAGCCCCCTGGGGGTACAATGAGCAGTTCTTC | CASSLAPWGYNEQFF
- | - | TRBJ2-7 | TRBV2 | TGTGCCAGCAGTGGGGGTGATGAGCAGTACTTC | CASSGGDEQYF
many | TRBD2 | TRBJ2-1 | TRBV7-2 | TGTGCCAGCAGCTTATCCCCCCGGGGGGACCCATGGGAGCAGTTCTTC | CASSLSPRGDPWEQFF
few | TRBD2 | TRBJ2-7 | TRBV2 | TGTGCCAGCAGTGACGCTAGCGGGGGGTTTAGCTCCTACGAGCAGTACTTC | CASSDASGGFSSYEQYF
many | - | TRBJ2-7 | TRBV27 | TGTGCCAGCAGTTTGAGGCCAGTTCGTAACTCCTACGAGCAGTACTTC | CASSLRPVRNSYEQYF
- | - | TRBJ2-5 | TRBV3-1 | TGTGCCAGCAGCCAAGTCGGGTCCGTTCTCCAAGAGACCCAGTACTTC | CASSQVGSVLQETQYF
many | - | TRBJ1-5 | TRBV6-1 | TGTGCCAGCAGAGATACAGGGCGGAATCAGCCCCAGCATTTT | CASRDTGRNQPQHF
many | TRBD2 | TRBJ2-7 | TRBV6-1 | TGTGCCAGCAGTTGGGGGACTAGCGACTCCTACGAGCAGTACTTC | CASSWGTSDSYEQYF
many | - | TRBJ2-7 | TRBV7-2 | TGTGCCAGCAGCTTAGCGGTCGGGGAAAACTACGAGCAGTACTTC | CASSLAVGENYEQYF
- | TRBD1 | TRBJ1-6 | TRBV10-2 | TGCGCCAGCAGTGAGTCAGGGACAGGTTCAAATTCACCCCTCCACTTT | CASSESGTGSNSPLHF
many | - | TRBJ1-2 | TRBV20-1 | TGCAGTGCAACGAGACAGGACTATGGCTACACCTTC | CSATRQDYGYTF
- | - | TRBJ1-6 | TRBV18 | TGTGCCAGCTCACCAGACAGCTCCCTCTCCTATAATTCACCCCTCCACTTT | CASSPDSSLSYNSPLHF
many | - | TRBJ2-7 | TRBV27 | TGTGCCAGCAGTTTATGGGGGAGTCGGTACGAGCAGTACTTC | CASSLWGSRYEQYF
many | - | TRBJ2-5 | TRBV11-1 | TGTGCCAGCAGCTTTACAGGGCTTCAAGAGACCCAGTACTTC | CASSFTGLQETQYF
many | - | TRBJ1-6 | TRBV12-3/TRBV12-4 | TGTGCCAGCAGTCCGCGAGGGGAAGCCTATAATTCACCCCTCCACTTT | CASSPRGEAYNSPLHF
few | - | TRBJ2-2 | TRBV28 | TGTGCCAGCAGTTTATCCCGGGCATACACCGGGGAGCTGTTTTTT | CASSLSRAYTGELFF
many | TRBD2 | TRBJ2-1 | TRBV6-2/TRBV6-3 | TGTGCCAGCAGTGGGACTACATCCTACAATGAGCAGTTCTTC | CASSGTTSYNEQFF
many | - | TRBJ1-5 | TRBV6-2/TRBV6-3 | TGTGCCAGCAGTCTAGACAGCAGCAATCAGCCCCAGCATTTT | CASSLDSSNQPQHF
- | - | TRBJ2-7 | TRBV29-1 | TGCAGCGCCGCTAGTGAATTATACGAGCAGTACTTC | CSAASELYEQYF
- | - | TRBJ1-1 | TRBV15 | TGTGCCACCAGCAGAGACAGTGGGGAAGCTTTCTTT | CATSRDSGEAFF
- | TRBD2 | TRBJ2-3 | TRBV6-1 | TGTGCCAGCAGAGCGACCTTAGCGGGGGGGCCAGATACGCAGTATTTT | CASRATLAGGPDTQYF